These T cell receptor beta chains were read from a single sample in a study of cytomegalovirus exposure and HLA in healthy donors. Libraries were prepared by immunoSEQ multiplex PCR; TCRdb keeps only in-frame clonotypes and omits some of them. Of 150,000 to 200,000 clones in the sample, approximately 71% were seen once. The specimen was PBMCs. Receptor source: a male donor in good health and CMV-seronegative. The CDR3 runs from the conserved cysteine through the conserved F or W. The D gene is left open where the match is weak. Rows give clone size only sometimes, using once, few, many, or a class for an expanded clone.

V gene	CDR3 length	J gene	D gene	clone size	CDR3 DNA	CDR3 protein
TRBV19	16	TRBJ2-1	TRBD2	-	TGTGCCAGTCGAACTAGCGGGGGGCACGTATACAATGAGCAGTTCTTC	CASRTSGGHVYNEQFF
TRBV5-4	15	TRBJ2-2	-	-	TGTGCCAGCAGCTTGGTACAGGGGAACACCGGGGAGCTGTTTTTT	CASSLVQGNTGELFF
TRBV25-1	15	TRBJ1-6	TRBD1	-	TGTGCCAGCAGTCCGCCAGACAGGGTACCTTCACCCCTCCACTTT	CASSPPDRVPSPLHF
TRBV15	17	TRBJ2-1	TRBD2	-	TGTGCCACCAGCGAAGACTCCGAGACTAGCGGGTACAATGAGCAGTTCTTC	CATSEDSETSGYNEQFF
TRBV7-3	12	TRBJ1-2	-	-	TGTGCCAGCAGCTTCGGGACATCCGGCTACACCTTC	CASSFGTSGYTF
TRBV6-1	13	TRBJ2-5	-	-	TGTGCCAGCAGTGAAGCTTTCCTTAGCCGCCAGTACTTC	CASSEAFLSRQYF
TRBV15	16	TRBJ2-7	TRBD2	-	TGTGCCACCAGCGAAGAACTAGCGGGGAGGCCCTACGAGCAGTACTTC	CATSEELAGRPYEQYF
TRBV6-6	13	TRBJ2-1	TRBD2	-	TGTGCCAGCGGGGAGGGGATTGGCGATGAGCAGTTCTTC	CASGEGIGDEQFF
TRBV6-4	14	TRBJ2-6	-	-	TGTGCCAGCAGATCAGGGGCTGGGGCCAACGTCCTGACTTTC	CASRSGAGANVLTF
TRBV27	20	TRBJ2-7	-	once	TGTGCCAGCAGTTTTTTTCAGGATACCGGCACGGCGATCCTCTCCTACGAGCAGTACTTC	CASSFFQDTGTAILSYEQYF
TRBV7-6	15	TRBJ2-7	TRBD1	-	TGTGCCAGCAGCCGGACACAGGGGTTCTCCTACGAGCAGTACTTC	CASSRTQGFSYEQYF
TRBV2	13	TRBJ1-1	-	once	TGTGCCAGCAGTGAAGCGAGGAACACTGAAGCTTTCTTT	CASSEARNTEAFF
TRBV6-5	14	TRBJ2-4	TRBD2	-	TGTGCCAGCAGTTACCGGCGGGAGGGAAACATTCAGTACTTC	CASSYRREGNIQYF
TRBV11-2	16	TRBJ2-7	TRBD2	-	TGTGCCAGCAGCTTAGACCCTAGCGGGAGGAATTACGAGCAGTACTTC	CASSLDPSGRNYEQYF
TRBV2	15	TRBJ1-5	-	-	TGTGCCAGCAGTGTAGGGACTGGCGGAAATCAGCCCCAGCATTTT	CASSVGTGGNQPQHF
TRBV2	13	TRBJ2-5	TRBD1	once	TGTGCCAGCCAAGGGACAGGCCAAGAGACCCAGTACTTC	CASQGTGQETQYF
TRBV28	12	TRBJ2-1	-	-	TGTGCCAGCAGTTTACGGGTGGATGAGCAGTTCTTC	CASSLRVDEQFF
TRBV4-2	16	TRBJ2-3	TRBD2	medium-sized	TGTGCCAGCAGCCAAGATCTAGCGGGAGGGCCAGATACGCAGTATTTT	CASSQDLAGGPDTQYF
TRBV6-1	12	TRBJ2-7	-	once	TGTGCCAGCACCCTCGACAGCTACGAGCAGTACTTC	CASTLDSYEQYF
TRBV6-4	13	TRBJ2-1	-	many	TGTGCCAGCAGTGACTCCAGCGTCAATGAGCAGTTCTTC	CASSDSSVNEQFF
TRBV7-9	15	TRBJ1-1	-	-	TGTGCCAGCAGCTTAGGGGCGGGGGCCGACACTGAAGCTTTCTTT	CASSLGAGADTEAFF
TRBV15	16	TRBJ2-1	TRBD1	-	TGTGCCACCAGCAGAGATGGGGGGACAGGACGCAATGAGCAGTTCTTC	CATSRDGGTGRNEQFF
TRBV18	13	TRBJ1-1	TRBD1	few	TGTGCCAGCTCACCCCTGGACAGGACTGAAGCTTTCTTT	CASSPLDRTEAFF
TRBV18	17	TRBJ2-3	TRBD1	-	TGTGCCAGCTCACCACCCCGACAGGGACGGAGCACAGATACGCAGTATTTT	CASSPPRQGRSTDTQYF
TRBV10-2	12	TRBJ2-7	TRBD2	-	TGCGCCAGCAGTGAACTAGCGGAAGAGCAGTACTTC	CASSELAEEQYF
TRBV7-9	13	TRBJ2-1	-	-	TGTGCCAGCAGCTTAGTACAGTCTAATGAGCAGTTCTTC	CASSLVQSNEQFF
TRBV2	13	TRBJ2-1	-	-	TGTGCCAGCAACCGGGGGTACTACAATGAGCAGTTCTTC	CASNRGYYNEQFF